The 10 T cell receptor beta chains listed next were all sequenced from one sample in a study of cytomegalovirus exposure and HLA in healthy donors. Measured with immunoSEQ multiplex PCR; TCRdb has only the in-frame clones, and not every one. The sample consists of under 300,000 clones, around 88% of them appearing once. Sequences were obtained from PBMCs. These receptors all stem from a woman in her twenties or thirties in good health and CMV-seropositive.

This sequence joins TRBV27 and TRBJ2-3; a weak D match, TRBD2 (5 bases). Deletions cut 3 bases from V and 10 bases from J, with 11 bases between. Germline V gives CDR1 MNHEY, CDR2 SMNVEV (reference sequence). The CDR3 consists of 12 residues. CDR3 DNA sequence: TGTGCCAGCAGTTTCTCCCCCGGGGCGCAGTATTTT. Amino acid sequence: CASSFSPGAQYF.

The V gene is TRBV19, the J gene TRBJ2-7; 11 bases agree with TRBD2. CDR1 and CDR2 from the germline V gene are LNHDA and SQIVND (reference sequence). Trimming cost V 6 bases and J 3 bases; bases outside gene matches: 10. This CDR3 is built from 16 residues. CDR3 nucleotide sequence: TGTGCCAGTAGCTCGCTAGCGGGAGGACAAAGCTACGAGCAGTACTTC. Its protein product is CASSSLAGGQSYEQYF.

This chain joins TRBV5-1 and TRBJ2-1; 9 bases fit TRBD1. V shed 4 bases, J shed 6 bases, and the junction held 8 bases outside the gene matches. Germline-derived CDR1 and CDR2 are SGHRS and YFSETQ. The CDR3 spans 15 residues. Here the CDR3 DNA reads TGCGCCAGCAGCCTACCGGGACAGGGTTTCAATGAGCAGTTCTTC. It is translated as CASSLPGQGFNEQFF.

The V and J genes are TRBV27 and TRBJ2-3; TRBD2 aligns across 7 bases. CDR1 and CDR2 from the germline V gene are MNHEY and SMNVEV (reference sequence). The CDR3 is 15 amino acids. Germline trimming cut 3 bases from V and 7 bases from J; bases unmatched to any gene: 10. The CDR3 DNA reads as TGTGCCAGCAGTTTCAGCGGGAAGTTCAGCAATACGCAGTATTTT. It codes for CASSFSGKFSNTQYF.

V and J are TRBV27 and TRBJ1-5; the D is unclear. The ends were cut back, 3 bases at V and 9 bases at J, with 9 bases in the middle. From germline, CDR1 is MNHEY and CDR2 SMNVEV (reference sequence). CDR3 length: 12 amino acids. The CDR3 DNA reads as TGTGCCAGCAGTTTTTCGCTCGGGCCCCAGCATTTT. Its protein product is CASSFSLGPQHF.

J is TRBJ1-1 and V is TRBV27; D might be TRBD1 (6 bases). V was trimmed by 2 bases and J by 4 bases, leaving 11 bases between them. Germline assignment: CDR1 MNHEY and CDR2 SMNVEV (reference sequence). The CDR3 length is 14 residues. This CDR3 reads CASSLTGGITEAFF. In DNA form, the CDR3 reads TGTGCCAGCAGTTTAACGGGGGGCATCACTGAAGCTTTCTTT.

The rearrangement links TRBV5-6 to TRBJ1-2, with D tentatively TRBD1 (5 bases). Germline lookup yields CDR1 SGHDT and CDR2 YYEEEE. The V end was cut by 1 base, the J end by 7 bases, with 14 bases between. The CDR3 has 14 residues. The CDR3 loop reads CASSLTGRISGYTF. The CDR3 DNA reads TGTGCCAGCAGCTTGACAGGTCGTATTTCTGGCTACACCTTC.

The chain uses TRBV7-6 and TRBJ1-4; 11 nucleotides align to TRBD1. This CDR3 has 15 residues. V lost 5 bases and J lost 6; bases outside the gene matches: 5. Germline CDR1 reads SGHVS; CDR2 reads FNYEAQ. For the CDR3, the DNA is TGTGCCAGCAGCAGGGACAGGGGGGCATATGAAAAACTGTTTTTT. The encoded protein is CASSRDRGAYEKLFF.

This clone was seen once. The chain has TRBV7-2 and TRBJ1-5; D gene uncertain. Germline CDR1 and CDR2: SGHTA and FQGNSA. The CDR3 spans 15 residues. Trimming cost V 1 base and J 2 bases, with 9 bases left between them. CDR3 amino acids: CASSLGTGGNQPQHF. The CDR3 coding sequence is TGTGCCAGCAGCTTAGGAACGGGAGGCAATCAGCCCCAGCATTTT. The whole variable domain, filled in from reference TRBV7-2 and TRBJ1-5, reads GAGVSQSPSNKVTEKGKDVELRCDPISGHTALYWYRQSLGQGLEFLIYFQGNSAPDKSGLPSDRFSAERTGGSVSTLTIQRTQQEDSAVYLCASSLGTGGNQPQHFGDGTRLSIL.

This chain joins TRBV9 and TRBJ1-4, with TRBD1 matching 9 bases. CDR3 length equals 16 residues. Germline V gene data show CDR1 as SGDLS and CDR2 as YYNGEE. V lost 3 bases and J lost 1; bases outside the gene matches: 4. This CDR3 is CASSGGQGGTNEKLFF. CDR3 coding DNA: TGTGCCAGCAGCGGGGGACAGGGAGGAACTAATGAAAAACTGTTTTTT.